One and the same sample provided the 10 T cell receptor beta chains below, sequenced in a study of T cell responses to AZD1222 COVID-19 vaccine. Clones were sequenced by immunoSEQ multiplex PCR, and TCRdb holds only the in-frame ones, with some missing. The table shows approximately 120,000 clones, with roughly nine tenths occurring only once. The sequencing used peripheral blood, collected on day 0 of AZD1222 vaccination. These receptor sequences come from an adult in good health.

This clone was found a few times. In DNA form, the CDR3 reads TGTGCCAGCAGCAAATGCTACGAGCAGTACTTC. This encodes CASSKCYEQYF. The J gene is TRBJ2-7, the V gene TRBV21-1. TRBV21-1 is a documented pseudogene. The CDR3 consists of 11 residues.

DNA of the CDR3: TGCGCCAGCAACGGCCACTACGAGCAGTACTTC. It codes for CASNGHYEQYF. The chain has TRBV5-1 and TRBJ2-7; D gene ambiguous. The germline V gene has CDR1 SGHRS and CDR2 YFSETQ. The CDR3 length is 11 residues. V was trimmed by 6 bases and J by 3 bases, leaving 7 bases between them.

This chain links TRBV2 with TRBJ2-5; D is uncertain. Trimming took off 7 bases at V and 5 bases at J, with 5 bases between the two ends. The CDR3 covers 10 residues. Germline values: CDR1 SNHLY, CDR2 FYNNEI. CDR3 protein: CASTVETQYF. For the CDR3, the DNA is TGTGCCAGCACCGTGGAGACCCAGTACTTC.

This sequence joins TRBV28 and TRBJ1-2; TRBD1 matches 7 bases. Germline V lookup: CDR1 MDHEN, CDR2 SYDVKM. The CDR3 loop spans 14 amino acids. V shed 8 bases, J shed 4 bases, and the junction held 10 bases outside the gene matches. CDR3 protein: CASEGQVSGYGYTF. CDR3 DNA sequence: TGTGCCAGCGAAGGACAGGTCTCCGGCTATGGCTACACCTTC.

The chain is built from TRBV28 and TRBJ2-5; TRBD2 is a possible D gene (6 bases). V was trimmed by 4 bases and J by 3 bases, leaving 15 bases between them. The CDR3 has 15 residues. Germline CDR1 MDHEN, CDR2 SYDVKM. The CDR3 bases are TGTGCCAGCAGTTCCGGGGATCGGAGGGAAGAGACCCAGTACTTC. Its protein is CASSSGDRREETQYF.

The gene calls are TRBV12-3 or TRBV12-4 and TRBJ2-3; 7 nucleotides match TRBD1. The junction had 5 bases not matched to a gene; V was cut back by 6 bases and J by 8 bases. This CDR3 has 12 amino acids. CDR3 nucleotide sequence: TGTGCCAGCAGGGATTACAGGGGTACGCAGTATTTT. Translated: CASRDYRGTQYF.

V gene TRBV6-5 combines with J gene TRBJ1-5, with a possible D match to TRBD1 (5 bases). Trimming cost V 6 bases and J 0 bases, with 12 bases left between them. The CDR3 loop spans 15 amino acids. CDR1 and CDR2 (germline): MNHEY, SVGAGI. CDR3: CASSRGGSSNQPQHF. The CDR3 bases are TGTGCCAGCAGCCGCGGGGGATCTAGCAATCAGCCCCAGCATTTT.

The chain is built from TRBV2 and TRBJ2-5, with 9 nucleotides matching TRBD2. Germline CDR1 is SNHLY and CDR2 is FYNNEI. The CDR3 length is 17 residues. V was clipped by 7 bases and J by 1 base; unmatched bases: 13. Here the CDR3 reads CASNPGTSSSLQETQYF. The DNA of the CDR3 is TGTGCCAGCAATCCCGGGACTAGCAGTTCTCTCCAAGAGACCCAGTACTTC.

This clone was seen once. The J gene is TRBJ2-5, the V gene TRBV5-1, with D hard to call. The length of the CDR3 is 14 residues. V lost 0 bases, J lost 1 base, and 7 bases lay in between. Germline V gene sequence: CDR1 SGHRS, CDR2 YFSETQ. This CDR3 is CASSLAGRQETQYF. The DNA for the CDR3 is TGCGCCAGCAGCTTGGCCGGCCGCCAAGAGACCCAGTACTTC.

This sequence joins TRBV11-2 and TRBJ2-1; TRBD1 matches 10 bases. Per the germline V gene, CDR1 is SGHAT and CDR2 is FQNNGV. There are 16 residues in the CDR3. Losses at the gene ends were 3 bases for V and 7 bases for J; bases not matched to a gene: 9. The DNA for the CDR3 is TGTGCCAGCAGCTTCGCCGGACAGGGGGGTGGAAATGAGCAGTTCTTC. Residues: CASSFAGQGGGNEQFF.